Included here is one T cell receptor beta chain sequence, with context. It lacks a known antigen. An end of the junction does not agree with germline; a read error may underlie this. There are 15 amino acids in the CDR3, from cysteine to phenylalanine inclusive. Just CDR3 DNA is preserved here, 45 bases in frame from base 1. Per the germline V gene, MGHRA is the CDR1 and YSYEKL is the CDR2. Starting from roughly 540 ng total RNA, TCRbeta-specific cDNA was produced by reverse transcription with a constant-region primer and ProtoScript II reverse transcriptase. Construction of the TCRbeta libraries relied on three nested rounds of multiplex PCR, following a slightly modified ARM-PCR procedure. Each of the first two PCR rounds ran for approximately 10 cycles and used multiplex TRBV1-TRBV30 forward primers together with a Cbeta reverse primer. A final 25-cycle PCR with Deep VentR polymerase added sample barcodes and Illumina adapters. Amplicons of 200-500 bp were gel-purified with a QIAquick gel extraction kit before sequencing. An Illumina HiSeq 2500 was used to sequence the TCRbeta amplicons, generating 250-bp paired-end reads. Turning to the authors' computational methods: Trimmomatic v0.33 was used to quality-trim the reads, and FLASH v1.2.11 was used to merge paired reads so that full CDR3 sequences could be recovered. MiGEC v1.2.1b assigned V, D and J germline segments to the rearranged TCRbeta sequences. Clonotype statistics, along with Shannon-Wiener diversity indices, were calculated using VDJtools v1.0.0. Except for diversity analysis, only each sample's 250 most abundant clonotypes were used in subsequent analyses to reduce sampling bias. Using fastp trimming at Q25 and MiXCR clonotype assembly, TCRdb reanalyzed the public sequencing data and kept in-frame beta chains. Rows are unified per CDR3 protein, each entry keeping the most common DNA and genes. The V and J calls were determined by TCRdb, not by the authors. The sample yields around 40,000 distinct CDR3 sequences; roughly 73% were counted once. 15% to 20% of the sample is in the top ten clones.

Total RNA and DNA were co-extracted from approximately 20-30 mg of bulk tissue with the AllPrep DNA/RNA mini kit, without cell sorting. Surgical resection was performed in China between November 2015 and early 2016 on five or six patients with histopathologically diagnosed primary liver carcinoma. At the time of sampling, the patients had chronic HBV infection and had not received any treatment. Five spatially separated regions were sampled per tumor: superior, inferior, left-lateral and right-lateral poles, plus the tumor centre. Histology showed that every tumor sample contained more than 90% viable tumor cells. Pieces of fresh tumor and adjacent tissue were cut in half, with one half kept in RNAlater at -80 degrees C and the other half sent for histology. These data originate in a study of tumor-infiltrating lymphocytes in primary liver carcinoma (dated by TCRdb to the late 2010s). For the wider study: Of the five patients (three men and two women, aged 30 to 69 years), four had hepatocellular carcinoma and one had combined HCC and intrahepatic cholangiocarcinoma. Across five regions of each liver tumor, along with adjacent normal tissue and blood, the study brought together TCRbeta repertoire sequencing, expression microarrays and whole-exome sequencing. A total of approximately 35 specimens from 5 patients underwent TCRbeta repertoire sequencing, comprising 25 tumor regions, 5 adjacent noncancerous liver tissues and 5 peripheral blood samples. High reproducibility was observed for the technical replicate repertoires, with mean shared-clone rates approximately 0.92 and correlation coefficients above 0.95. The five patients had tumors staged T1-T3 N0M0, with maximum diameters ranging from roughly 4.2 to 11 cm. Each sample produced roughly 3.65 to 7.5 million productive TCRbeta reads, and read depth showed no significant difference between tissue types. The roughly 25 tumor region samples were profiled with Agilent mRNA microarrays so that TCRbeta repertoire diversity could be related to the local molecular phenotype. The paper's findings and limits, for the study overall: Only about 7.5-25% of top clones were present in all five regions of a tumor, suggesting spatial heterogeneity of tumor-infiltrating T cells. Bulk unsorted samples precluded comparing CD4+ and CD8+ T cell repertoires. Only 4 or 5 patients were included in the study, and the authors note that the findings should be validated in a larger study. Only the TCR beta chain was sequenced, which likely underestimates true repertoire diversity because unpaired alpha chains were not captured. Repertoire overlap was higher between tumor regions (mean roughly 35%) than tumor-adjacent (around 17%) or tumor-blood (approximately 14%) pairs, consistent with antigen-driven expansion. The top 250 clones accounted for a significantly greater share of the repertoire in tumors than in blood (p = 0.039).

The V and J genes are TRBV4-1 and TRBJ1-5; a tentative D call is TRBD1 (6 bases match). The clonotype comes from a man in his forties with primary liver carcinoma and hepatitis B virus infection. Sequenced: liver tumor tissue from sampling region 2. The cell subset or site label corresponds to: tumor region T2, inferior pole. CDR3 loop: CASSPIEGGNQPQHF. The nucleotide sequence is TGTGCCAGCAGTCCCATAGAGGGGGGTAATCAGCCCCAGCATTTT.